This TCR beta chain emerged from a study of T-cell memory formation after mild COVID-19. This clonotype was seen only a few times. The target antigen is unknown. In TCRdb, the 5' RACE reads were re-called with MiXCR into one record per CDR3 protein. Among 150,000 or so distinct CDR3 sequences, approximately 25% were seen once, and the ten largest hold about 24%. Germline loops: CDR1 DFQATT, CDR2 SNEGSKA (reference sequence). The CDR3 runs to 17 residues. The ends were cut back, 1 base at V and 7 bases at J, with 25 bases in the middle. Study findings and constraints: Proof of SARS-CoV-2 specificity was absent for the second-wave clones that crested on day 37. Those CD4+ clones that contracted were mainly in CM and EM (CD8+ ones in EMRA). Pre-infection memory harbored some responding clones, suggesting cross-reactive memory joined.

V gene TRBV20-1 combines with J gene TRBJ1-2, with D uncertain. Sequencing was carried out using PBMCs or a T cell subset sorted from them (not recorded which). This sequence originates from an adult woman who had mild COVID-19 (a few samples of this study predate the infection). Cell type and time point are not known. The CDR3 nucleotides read TGCAGTGCTAGAGGGGGAGGACCAGCTTCATCGGACGGTGGCTACACCTTC. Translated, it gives CSARGGGPASSDGGYTF.